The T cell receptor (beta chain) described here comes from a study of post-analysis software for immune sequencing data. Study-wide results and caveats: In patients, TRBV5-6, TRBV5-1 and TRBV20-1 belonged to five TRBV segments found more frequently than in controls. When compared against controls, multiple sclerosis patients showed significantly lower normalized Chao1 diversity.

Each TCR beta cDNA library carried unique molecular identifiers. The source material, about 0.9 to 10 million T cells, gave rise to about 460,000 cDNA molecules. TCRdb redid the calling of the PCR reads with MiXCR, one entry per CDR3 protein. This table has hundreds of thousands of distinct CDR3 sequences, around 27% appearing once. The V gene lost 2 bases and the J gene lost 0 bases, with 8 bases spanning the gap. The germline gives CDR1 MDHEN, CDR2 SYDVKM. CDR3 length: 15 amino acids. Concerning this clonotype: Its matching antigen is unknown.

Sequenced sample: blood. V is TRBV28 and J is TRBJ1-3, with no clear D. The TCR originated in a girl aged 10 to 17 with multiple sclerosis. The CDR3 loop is CASSLGPFSGNTIYF. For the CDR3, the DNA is TGTGCCAGCAGTTTAGGGCCGTTCTCTGGAAACACCATATATTTT.